This T cell receptor beta chain was identified during a study of shared clonotypes between healthy human individuals. Overall study findings and caveats: Enrolling few donors narrowed the genetic and exposure-history diversity that was represented.

This clone was picked up one time. The antigen is undetermined. The data were produced by immunoSEQ multiplex PCR, yet TCRdb's version contains in-frame clones alone and is incomplete. The repertoire includes about 2.4 million clones, about 92% of them detected once, and around 0.15% sits in the top ten. Nashville, Tennessee was home to all donors, who were Caucasian adults. CD45RA-negative memory and CD45RA+ naive subsets were split from the CD4+ cells. There are 15 residues in the CDR3. In germline, CDR1 is MNHNS, CDR2 SASEGT. Trimming took off 2 bases at V and 4 bases at J, with 12 bases between the two ends.

Sequencing used naive CD4+ T cells sorted from blood. The subset denotes: CD45RA+ positively selected. The clonotype was recovered from a man between 18 and 29 years old in good health. V and J are TRBV6-1 and TRBJ1-5; D uncertain. CDR3 nucleotides: TGTGCCAGCAGTGAATTTGGCAGTTGGAATCAGCCCCAGCATTTT. This codes for CASSEFGSWNQPQHF.